This TCR beta chain comes out of a study of cytomegalovirus exposure and HLA in healthy donors. Only one count was recorded for this clone. The target antigen is unknown. The PCR used 60 Vbeta and 13 Jbeta primers. The method was immunoSEQ multiplex PCR; TCRdb's version includes in-frame clones alone and lacks a portion of them. This sample carries roughly 150,000 clones, under 90% of them seen once, and the ten largest clones take roughly 2.5%. Per the germline V gene, CDR1 is SEHNR and CDR2 is FQNEAQ (reference sequence). The V end lost 4 bases, the J end lost 10 bases, and 17 bases lay between the germline ends. The CDR3 spans 14 residues. Regarding the study as a whole: A previous analysis found most TCR beta V segments productive roughly 90% or roughly 30% of the time.

The gene calls are TRBV7-9 and TRBJ2-1; D perhaps matches TRBD1 (6 bases). Sequenced input: PBMCs. The TCR originated in a boy younger than 10 in good health and CMV-seronegative. CDR3 bases: TGTGCCAGCAGCTCCACAACAGGGATGGGCGAGCAGTTCTTC. Its protein product is CASSSTTGMGEQFF.